This entry lists 29 T cell receptor beta chains sequenced from one sample in a study of cytomegalovirus exposure and HLA in healthy donors. The PCR was carried out with 60 Vbeta primers and 13 Jbeta primers. Measured with immunoSEQ multiplex PCR; TCRdb has only the in-frame clones, and not every one. Of under 150,000 clones listed, approximately 80% are singletons. The source material was PBMCs. Every receptor here comes from a middle-aged man in good health and CMV-seronegative.

The chain has TRBV19 and TRBJ2-2; TRBD2 agrees at 10 bases. The CDR3 is 15 residues long. V was clipped by 7 bases and J by 7 bases; unmatched bases: 9. Per the germline V gene, CDR1 is LNHDA and CDR2 is SQIVND (reference sequence). The CDR3 DNA follows: TGTGCCAGTAATCAAGCGGGGGGGCTTGTCGGGGAGCTGTTTTTT. Translating gives CASNQAGGLVGELFF.

This clone appeared a few times. The chain joins TRBV10-3 to TRBJ2-1; D unresolved. Germline assignment: CDR1 ENHRY and CDR2 SYGVKD. The CDR3 sequence is 15 residues long. Between the trimmed V and J ends, which lost 10 bases and 0 bases, there was a span of 16 bases. CDR3 in DNA: TGTGCCACCCGAAACCACGTGAGCTCCTACAATGAGCAGTTCTTC. Translation: CATRNHVSSYNEQFF.

This chain links TRBV2 with TRBJ2-3, with D possibly being TRBD2 (7 bases). This CDR3 is 16 amino acids long. The germline gives CDR1 SNHLY, CDR2 FYNNEI. With 9 bases removed from V and 5 bases from J, the gap between germline ends came to 24 bases. The chain's CDR3 is CARGWGSRGGGDTQYF. The CDR3 DNA is TGTGCCAGGGGGTGGGGGAGCAGGGGCGGGGGAGATACGCAGTATTTT.

The rearrangement uses TRBV7-3 and TRBJ2-1, with TRBD1 matching over 7 bases. The CDR3 is made up of 15 amino acids. J lost 2 bases, V lost 3 bases, and 4 bases had no gene match. From germline, CDR1 is SGHTA and CDR2 FQGTGA. The CDR3: CASSLTGLAYNEQFF. The CDR3 nucleotides are TGTGCCAGCAGCTTGACAGGGTTGGCCTACAATGAGCAGTTCTTC.

V is TRBV29-1 and J is TRBJ2-3, with 9 bases identical to TRBD2. After removal of 7 bases from V and 2 bases from J, the junction contained 13 bases not matched to a gene. This CDR3 has 16 amino acids. Germline V gives CDR1 SQVTM, CDR2 ANQGSEA. DNA of the CDR3: TGCAGCGGCGCTTCGACTAGCGGAGACTACACAGATACGCAGTATTTT. Translation gives CSGASTSGDYTDTQYF.

The gene calls are TRBV9 and TRBJ1-1; D might be TRBD1 (5 bases). The CDR3 consists of 16 residues. The germline gives CDR1 SGDLS, CDR2 YYNGEE. Deletions cut 3 bases from V and 4 bases from J, with 19 bases between. The CDR3 reads CASSAHPGERGTEAFF. CDR3 nucleotide sequence: TGTGCCAGCAGCGCCCATCCGGGGGAGAGGGGCACTGAAGCTTTCTTT.

J is TRBJ2-5 and V is TRBV2; no clear D. The V end was cut by 4 bases, the J end by 3 bases, with 3 bases between. The CDR3 loop spans 11 amino acids. Germline CDR1 reads SNHLY; CDR2 reads FYNNEI. CDR3: CASSAEETQYF. CDR3 nucleotide sequence: TGTGCCAGCAGTGCCGAAGAGACCCAGTACTTC.

This sequence joins TRBV7-3 and TRBJ1-3; D is unclear. Germline lookup yields CDR1 SGHTA and CDR2 FQGTGA. The CDR3 runs 13 residues. V was clipped by 5 bases and J by 2 bases, with 7 bases between them. This CDR3 reads CASSLGTGNTIYF. In DNA form, the CDR3 reads TGTGCCAGCAGCCTCGGGACTGGAAACACCATATATTTT. The full variable domain, rest sourced from reference TRBV7-3 and TRBJ1-3, is GAGVSQTPSNKVTEKGKYVELRCDPISGHTALYWYRQSLGQGPEFLIYFQGTGAADDSGLPNDRFFAVRPEGSVSTLKIQRTERGDSAVYLCASSLGTGNTIYFGEGSWLTVV.

The chain recombines TRBV5-4 with TRBJ2-3; 7 bases line up with TRBD2. Germline V gene data show CDR1 as SGHNT and CDR2 as YYREEE (reference sequence). The CDR3 totals 16 residues. Trimming took 0 bases from V and 5 from J; bases not matched to a gene: 9. This CDR3 reads CASSLEPGGGIDTQYF. CDR3 nucleotide sequence: TGTGCCAGCAGCTTGGAGCCGGGGGGAGGTATAGATACGCAGTATTTT. Variable domain in full (rest from reference TRBV5-4 and TRBJ2-3): ETGVTQSPTHLIKTRGQQVTLRCSSQSGHNTVSWYQQALGQGPQFIFQYYREEENGRGNFPPRFSGLQFPNYSSELNVNALELDDSALYLCASSLEPGGGIDTQYFGPGTRLTVL.

The V call is TRBV19, the J call TRBJ2-3; 7 nucleotides agree with TRBD2. In germline, CDR1 is LNHDA, CDR2 SQIVND (reference sequence). CDR3 length equals 13 residues. V was pared by 10 bases and J by 2 bases, with 6 bases of the junction left unmatched. The CDR3: CATSGLTTDTQYF. CDR3 DNA: TGTGCCACCTCGGGACTAACCACAGATACGCAGTATTTT.

This rearrangement joins TRBV10-3 to TRBJ1-6, with TRBD1 matching 7 bases. With 6 bases clipped from V and 9 bases from J, the junction kept 5 bases outside the gene matches. The CDR3 extends over 13 amino acids. Looked up from germline, CDR1 is ENHRY and CDR2 is SYGVKD. The CDR3 reads CAISDDRVSPLHF. Here the CDR3 DNA reads TGTGCCATCAGCGATGACAGGGTTTCACCCCTCCACTTT.

V and J are TRBV7-6 and TRBJ2-1; 9 bases agree with TRBD2. From germline, CDR1 is SGHVS and CDR2 FNYEAQ. Germline trimming cut 1 base from V and 6 bases from J; bases unmatched to any gene: 13. This CDR3 contains 18 residues. Here the CDR3 reads CASSLGGGGLALANEQFF. The CDR3 DNA reads TGTGCCAGCAGCTTAGGTGGTGGGGGACTAGCCTTAGCCAATGAGCAGTTCTTC.

This chain joins TRBV7-6 and TRBJ2-5; 8 bases are a match to TRBD2. Germline assignment: CDR1 SGHVS and CDR2 FNYEAQ. V was pared by 5 bases and J by 5 bases, with 10 bases of the junction left unmatched. The CDR3 is 15 amino acids. Here the CDR3 DNA reads TGTGCCAGCAGCGCTCGCCAACTAGCGGTGGAGACCCAGTACTTC. It is translated as CASSARQLAVETQYF.

The V call is TRBV9, the J call TRBJ2-2; possibly TRBD2 for D (6 bases). Trimming removed 6 bases from V and 3 bases from J, with 12 bases in between. Germline V gene data show CDR1 as SGDLS and CDR2 as YYNGEE. CDR3 length: 14 amino acids. CDR3 sequence: CASTFGDYTGELFF. In DNA form, the CDR3 reads TGTGCCAGCACTTTCGGGGACTACACCGGGGAGCTGTTTTTT.

The chain joins TRBV6-6 to TRBJ2-1, with 7 bases aligning to TRBD2. The CDR3 contains 15 residues. Germline lookup yields CDR1 MNHNY and CDR2 SVGAGI (reference sequence). After removal of 5 bases from V and 4 bases from J, the junction contained 8 bases not matched to a gene. CDR3 protein: CASSLLAESYNEQFF. CDR3 DNA sequence: TGTGCCAGCAGTCTTCTAGCGGAGTCATACAATGAGCAGTTCTTC.

This sequence joins TRBV11-3 and TRBJ2-2; TRBD2 matches at 15 bases. V dropped 5 bases and J dropped 5; count of bases not matched to a gene: 9. CDR1 and CDR2 (germline): SGHNT, YENEEA. This CDR3 spans 18 amino acids. The CDR3 region is CASSARTSGGVNTGELFF. The DNA of the CDR3 is TGTGCCAGCAGCGCGCGGACTAGCGGGGGGGTAAATACCGGGGAGCTGTTTTTT.

The chain combines TRBV27 with TRBJ2-1, with 9 bases matching TRBD1. V shed 0 bases and J 5 bases; nucleotides not matched to a gene: 5. Looked up from germline, CDR1 is MNHEY and CDR2 is SMNVEV (reference sequence). This CDR3 is built from 16 residues. In DNA, the CDR3 is TGTGCCAGCAGTTTATCGGGACAGGGTTTGGACAATGAGCAGTTCTTC. Protein: CASSLSGQGLDNEQFF.

V and J are TRBV4-2 and TRBJ2-7, with 8 bases matching TRBD2. In germline, CDR1 is LGHNA, CDR2 YNFKEQ. The length of the CDR3 is 15 residues. Unmatched junction bases numbered 7, after V lost 1 base and J lost 5 bases. The CDR3 DNA is TGTGCCAGCAGCCAAGGCGGGGGGAGAGTGGACGAGCAGTACTTC. This codes for CASSQGGGRVDEQYF.

This chain connects TRBV21-1 to TRBJ2-7; the D call TRBD2 from the table was never checked on the DNA. TRBV21-1 is recorded as a pseudogene. The CDR3 contains 12 residues. The chain's CDR3 is CASSKVRDEQYF. CDR3 coding DNA: TGTGCCAGCAGCAAAGTTCGGGACGAGCAGTACTTC.

V is TRBV6-1 and J is TRBJ1-2, with 7 bases matching TRBD1. Trimming removed 5 bases from V and 3 bases from J; junction bases left unmatched: 3. The CDR3 loop spans 13 amino acids. CDR1 and CDR2 (germline): MNHNS, SASEGT. CDR3 DNA: TGTGCCAGCAGTACTCAGGGGGACTATGGCTACACCTTC. Protein: CASSTQGDYGYTF.

V usage is TRBV6-1 and J usage is TRBJ2-5; D might be TRBD1 or TRBD2, each matching 5 bases. The CDR3 loop spans 13 amino acids. Germline V gives CDR1 MNHNS, CDR2 SASEGT. Trimming shortened V by 6 bases and J by 3 bases, and 11 bases separated the two germline ends. Here the CDR3 DNA reads TGTGCCAGCAGGGAACTAGGGGAAGAGACCCAGTACTTC. Amino acid sequence: CASRELGEETQYF.

The rearrangement uses TRBV4-3 and TRBJ1-5; possible D gene TRBD1, 5 bases. Germline V gene sequence: CDR1 LGHNA, CDR2 YSLEER. CDR3 length: 15 residues. V lost 5 bases and J lost 4, with 15 bases in between. The CDR3 DNA reads TGCGCCAGCAGCTGGGGCATCTCTTCTAATCAGCCCCAGCATTTT. This sequence encodes CASSWGISSNQPQHF.

The chain carries TRBV5-4 and TRBJ2-3; 9 nucleotides agree with TRBD2. This CDR3 contains 16 residues. The germline CDR1 and CDR2 sequences are SGHNT and YYREEE (reference sequence). V lost 3 bases, J lost 1 base, and 6 bases stayed unmatched. This CDR3 reads CASSSTSGSRTDTQYF. CDR3 DNA sequence: TGTGCCAGCAGCTCAACTAGCGGGTCTCGCACAGATACGCAGTATTTT.

The V gene is TRBV2, the J gene TRBJ1-1, with no clear D. Trimming removed 8 bases from V and 1 base from J, with 11 bases in between. Germline V lookup: CDR1 SNHLY, CDR2 FYNNEI. The CDR3 spans 13 residues. The CDR3 loop reads CASLVTPNTEAFF. CDR3 sequence (DNA): TGTGCCAGCCTCGTAACACCGAACACTGAAGCTTTCTTT. Together with reference TRBV2 and TRBJ1-1, the CDR3 gives the full variable domain: EPEVTQTPSHQVTQMGQEVILRCVPISNHLYFYWYRQILGQKVEFLVSFYNNEISEKSEIFDDQFSVERPDGSNFTLKIRSTKLEDSAMYFCASLVTPNTEAFFGQGTRLTVV.

This chain links TRBV5-6 with TRBJ2-1; 7 bases line up with TRBD2. Trimming removed 0 bases from V and 5 bases from J; junction bases left unmatched: 5. Looked up from germline, CDR1 is SGHDT and CDR2 is YYEEEE. This CDR3 comprises 15 residues. The CDR3 protein is CASSLAAGADNEQFF. For the CDR3, the DNA is TGTGCCAGCAGCTTGGCTGCGGGAGCAGACAATGAGCAGTTCTTC.

The chain employs TRBV7-8 and TRBJ2-1; possibly TRBD2 for D (5 bases). The CDR3 totals 17 residues. Germline values: CDR1 SGHVS, CDR2 FQNEAQ. Trimming shortened V by 1 base and J by 5 bases, and 18 bases separated the two germline ends. The CDR3 DNA sequence: TGTGCCAGCAGCTTAGGATACCGGGGTCGCAAGGACAATGAGCAGTTCTTC. Protein sequence: CASSLGYRGRKDNEQFF.

This rearrangement joins TRBV4-1 to TRBJ1-5; TRBD1 might be the D (6 bases). The V end was cut by 0 bases, the J end by 5 bases, with 14 bases between. Germline V CDR1 and CDR2: MGHRA, YSYEKL. The CDR3 has 16 residues. CDR3 bases: TGCGCCAGCAGCCAAGAGGCCAGGGGCTTCTATCAGCCCCAGCATTTT. It translates to CASSQEARGFYQPQHF.

The chain is built from TRBV7-9 and TRBJ2-7, with 7 bases aligning to TRBD1. V shed 5 bases and J 0 bases; nucleotides not matched to a gene: 4. The CDR3 covers 14 residues. Germline-derived CDR1 and CDR2 are SEHNR and FQNEAQ (reference sequence). CDR3 in DNA: TGTGCCAGCAGCCCAAGGACAGGCTCCTACGAGCAGTACTTC. It encodes CASSPRTGSYEQYF. Full variable domain (remainder filled in from reference TRBV7-9 and TRBJ2-7): DTGVSQNPRHKITKRGQNVTFRCDPISEHNRLYWYRQTLGQGPEFLTYFQNEAQLEKSRLLSDRFSAERPKGSFSTLEIQRTEQGDSAMYLCASSPRTGSYEQYFGPGTRLTVT.

This clone was picked up a small number of times. This chain uses TRBV5-1 with TRBJ2-7, with no clear D. The CDR3 runs to 13 residues. Germline assignment: CDR1 SGHRS and CDR2 YFSETQ. Trimming stripped 3 bases from V and 2 bases from J, with 9 bases between. The CDR3: CASSSGTTYEQYF. The DNA of the CDR3 is TGCGCCAGCAGCTCCGGTACGACCTACGAGCAGTACTTC. Full variable domain (missing parts from reference TRBV5-1 and TRBJ2-7): KAGVTQTPRYLIKTRGQQVTLSCSPISGHRSVSWYQQTPGQGLQFLFEYFSETQRNKGNFPGRFSGRQFSNSRSEMNVSTLELGDSALYLCASSSGTTYEQYFGPGTRLTVT.